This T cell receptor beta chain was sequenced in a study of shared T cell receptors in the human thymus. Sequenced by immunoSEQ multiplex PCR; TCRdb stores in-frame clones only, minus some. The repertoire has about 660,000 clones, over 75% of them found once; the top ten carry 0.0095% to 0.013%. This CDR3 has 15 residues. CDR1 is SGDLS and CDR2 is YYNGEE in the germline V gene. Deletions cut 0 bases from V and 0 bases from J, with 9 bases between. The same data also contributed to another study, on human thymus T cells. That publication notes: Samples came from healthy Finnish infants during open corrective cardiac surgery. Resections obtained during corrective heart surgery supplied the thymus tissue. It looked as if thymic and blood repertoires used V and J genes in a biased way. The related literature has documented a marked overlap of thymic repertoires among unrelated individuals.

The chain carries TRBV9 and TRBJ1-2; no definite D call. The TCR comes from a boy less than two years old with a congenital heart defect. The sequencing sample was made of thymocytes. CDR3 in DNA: TGTGCCAGCAGCGTAGATTTCAGAACTAACTATGGCTACACCTTC. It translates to CASSVDFRTNYGYTF.